Presented here are 9 T cell receptor beta chains from one specimen sequenced in a study of multiple sclerosis patients with progressive multifocal leukoencephalopathy. Here immunoSEQ multiplex PCR was the method, and the copy in TCRdb shows in-frame clones only, minus some. The table lists tens of thousands of clones, 75% to 90% of them singletons. As to time point: time of PML onset. This specimen consisted of PBMCs, obtained from a patient treated with natalizumab. The receptors shown here come from a woman in her twenties or thirties with progressive multifocal leukoencephalopathy.

This clone appeared once. V is TRBV2 and J is TRBJ1-1; D unresolved. V was shortened by 7 bases and J by 3 bases, with 12 bases between the two germline ends. CDR1 and CDR2 from the germline V gene are SNHLY and FYNNEI. The CDR3 runs 13 residues. This chain's CDR3 is CASTRMWDTEAFF. CDR3 bases: TGTGCCAGCACCCGAATGTGGGACACTGAAGCTTTCTTT. Looking up the rest from reference TRBV2 and TRBJ1-1 gives the full variable domain: EPEVTQTPSHQVTQMGQEVILRCVPISNHLYFYWYRQILGQKVEFLVSFYNNEISEKSEIFDDQFSVERPDGSNFTLKIRSTKLEDSAMYFCASTRMWDTEAFFGQGTRLTVV.

This clone occurred once. The chain joins TRBV6-4 to TRBJ2-3, with 9 nucleotides matching TRBD2. V shed 4 bases and J 2 bases; nucleotides not matched to a gene: 7. Germline CDR1 MRHNA, CDR2 SNTAGT. The CDR3 is 16 amino acids. The CDR3 protein is CASSALAGVPTDTQYF. For the CDR3, the DNA is TGTGCCAGCAGTGCGTTAGCGGGAGTCCCCACAGATACGCAGTATTTT.

The chain couples TRBV21-1 to TRBJ2-3; TRBD2 is the table's D call and was not checked against the DNA. TRBV21-1 is tagged as a pseudogene. This CDR3 region has 19 residues. The chain's CDR3 is CASSRGSGFGGGPSDTQYF. In DNA form, the CDR3 reads TGTGCCAGCAGTCGTGGATCGGGGTTCGGCGGGGGGCCTTCAGATACGCAGTATTTT.

V usage is TRBV7-8 and J usage is TRBJ1-2; D uncertain. From germline, CDR1 is SGHVS and CDR2 FQNEAQ. The CDR3 contains 15 residues. Trimming left V 4 bases short and J 5 bases short, with 17 bases between. The CDR3 region is CASSSRVGRNYGYTF. Here the CDR3 DNA reads TGTGCCAGCAGCTCCCGGGTCGGGCGGAATTATGGCTACACCTTC.

This clone was seen once. The rearrangement uses TRBV28 and TRBJ2-7, with 8 nucleotides matching TRBD2. Germline trimming cut 6 bases from V and 3 bases from J; bases unmatched to any gene: 13. Germline CDR1 reads MDHEN; CDR2 reads SYDVKM. The CDR3 is made up of 16 amino acids. This CDR3 reads CASSYTVAGFNYEQYF. CDR3 DNA: TGTGCCAGCAGCTATACCGTAGCGGGGTTTAACTACGAGCAGTACTTC.

The V gene is TRBV5-6, the J gene TRBJ2-7, with TRBD2 as a possible D gene (6 bases). The CDR3 has 14 residues. Per germline, CDR1 SGHDT and CDR2 YYEEEE. The V end lost 3 bases, the J end lost 3 bases, and 13 bases lay between the germline ends. The CDR3 spells CASSWGGMGYEQYF. The CDR3 DNA follows: TGTGCCAGCAGCTGGGGCGGGATGGGCTACGAGCAGTACTTC.

The chain recombines TRBV5-4 with TRBJ2-2, with D uncertain. This CDR3 is built from 15 residues. CDR1 and CDR2 (germline): SGHNT, YYREEE (reference sequence). V shed 0 bases and J shed 4 bases, with 10 bases lying between them. The CDR3 region is CASSLAGLTTGELFF. The CDR3 bases are TGTGCCAGCAGCTTGGCGGGCCTAACCACCGGGGAGCTGTTTTTT.

This chain uses TRBV5-1 with TRBJ2-1; the match to TRBD1 covers 8 bases. Germline lookup yields CDR1 SGHRS and CDR2 YFSETQ. The CDR3 is 17 residues long. The junction had 18 bases not matched to a gene; V was cut back by 1 base and J by 12 bases. The CDR3 spells CASSLYPTGELNEGQFF. Written as DNA, the CDR3 is TGCGCCAGCAGCTTGTACCCGACAGGGGAACTCAATGAAGGGCAGTTCTTC.

This clone was recorded once. J is TRBJ2-5 and V is TRBV4-3, with TRBD2 as a possible D gene (6 bases). With 0 bases removed from V and 6 bases from J, the gap between germline ends came to 11 bases. This CDR3 region has 14 residues. Germline V gene sequence: CDR1 LGHNA, CDR2 YSLEER. The CDR3, as DNA: TGCGCCAGCAGCCAAGATAGGGGAGGTCAGACCCAGTACTTC. Residues: CASSQDRGGQTQYF.